The 27 T cell receptor beta chains presented below share a single source sample, sequenced in a study of T cell repertoires in cytomegalovirus infection. TCRdb re-called the reads through MiXCR, storing one row per CDR3 protein. Of hundreds of thousands of distinct CDR3 sequences in the sample, around a third were seen once. Antigens of these TCRs are unknown. Sample: cultured PBMCs, taken from culture after CMV antigen stimulation. The receptors were sampled from a human donor in good health (CMV status not recorded). Some clones in this sample may be carry-over from other donors' samples.

The chain joins TRBV5-5 to TRBJ2-2; possibly TRBD1 for D (5 bases). This CDR3 is built from 15 residues. The germline CDR1 and CDR2 sequences are SGHKS and YYEKEE (reference sequence). The V end was cut by 1 base, the J end by 3 bases, with 10 bases between. This chain's CDR3 is CASSLLAGHTGELFF. For the CDR3, the DNA is TGTGCCAGCAGCTTGTTAGCAGGGCACACCGGGGAGCTGTTTTTT.

This clonotype was counted only a few times. The junction does not match germline at one end; this may be a read error. CDR3 sequence reads: CASSKETGSWTQHF. For the CDR3, the DNA is TGTGCCAGCAGCAAAGAAACAGGGAGCTGGACCCAGCATTTT. V and J are TRBV14 and TRBJ1-5, with D possibly being TRBD1 (6 bases). CDR1 is SGHDN, CDR2 FVKESK, per germline. This CDR3 contains 14 residues. Complete variable domain (other parts from reference TRBV14 and TRBJ1-5): EAGVTQFPSHSVIEKGQTVTLRCDPISGHDNLYWYRRVMGKEIKFLLHFVKESKQDESGMPNNRFLAERTGGTYSTLKVQPAELEDSGVYFCASSKETGSWTQHFGDGTRLSIL.

This clonotype was detected only once. The gene calls are TRBV11-2 and TRBJ1-4; 8 bases are a match to TRBD1. CDR3 length equals 16 residues. CDR1 and CDR2 from the germline V gene are SGHAT and FQNNGV. J lost 10 bases, V lost 0 bases, and 10 bases had no gene match. Here the CDR3 reads CASSLEMPGTGGKLFF. The CDR3 DNA reads TGTGCCAGCAGCTTAGAAATGCCCGGGACAGGAGGAAAACTGTTTTTT.

A note on this clonotype: Because it lacks the conserved phenylalanine or tryptophan at the end, this CDR3 is likely a read error. The rearrangement joins TRBV7-6 to TRBJ2-1, with 8 bases matching TRBD1. V lost 5 bases, J lost 8 bases, and 5 bases stayed unmatched. The length of the CDR3 is 13 residues. CDR1 and CDR2 from the germline V gene are SGHVS and FNYEAQ. The chain's CDR3 is CASSPGTGHEQFL. The CDR3 region has the DNA TGTGCCAGCAGCCCGGGGACAGGTCATGAGCAGTTCCTC.

This clonotype has ten or more counts. The rearrangement joins TRBV7-2 to TRBJ2-5; no firm D call. Germline V gene lookup returns CDR1 SGHTA and CDR2 FQGNSA. The CDR3 runs 13 residues. V lost 1 base, J lost 5 bases, and 8 bases lay in between. CDR3 nucleotides: TGTGCCAGCAGCTTAGAGCCAGCCGAGACCCAGTACTTC. As protein: CASSLEPAETQYF.

This clonotype was counted only a few times. J is TRBJ2-3 and V is TRBV7-8; D possibly corresponds to TRBD2 (5 bases). The V end was cut by 5 bases, the J end by 0 bases, with 15 bases between. CDR3 length: 16 residues. Germline CDR1 is SGHVS and CDR2 is FQNEAQ. CDR3 protein: CASSLRRLASTDTQYF. CDR3 in DNA: TGTGCCAGCAGCCTCCGGAGGCTAGCTAGCACAGATACGCAGTATTTT.

This clonotype was seen only a few times. Here the CDR3 DNA reads TGTGCCTTGACAGGGGACATAACCTACAATGAGCAGTTCTTC. Amino acids: CALTGDITYNEQFF. This rearrangement joins TRBV30 to TRBJ2-1; 8 bases match TRBD1. The germline V gene encodes CDR1 GTSNPN and CDR2 SVGIG (reference sequence). The CDR3 sequence is 14 residues long. V shed 7 bases, J shed 2 bases, and the junction held 7 bases outside the gene matches. The full variable domain, rest sourced from reference TRBV30 and TRBJ2-1, is SQTIHQWPATLVQPVGSPLSLECTVEGTSNPNLYWYRQAAGRGLQLLFYSVGIGQISSEVPQNLSASRPQDRQFILSSKKLLLSDSGFYLCALTGDITYNEQFFGPGTRLTVL.

The chain employs TRBV18 and TRBJ1-2; the D gene is possibly TRBD1 (6 bases). The CDR3 spans 13 residues. Trimming took off 2 bases at V and 8 bases at J, with 12 bases between the two ends. The V gene's germline CDR1 is KGHSH and CDR2 LQKENI. The CDR3 region has the DNA TGTGCCAGCTCACCAGCAGGGGATCGCGGCTACACCTTC. The encoded protein is CASSPAGDRGYTF.

The V gene is TRBV3-1, the J gene TRBJ1-1, with no clear D. Trimming shortened V by 4 bases and J by 6 bases, and 15 bases separated the two germline ends. CDR3 size: 14 residues. CDR1 and CDR2 from the germline V gene are LGHDT and YNNKEL (reference sequence). CDR3: CASSPLGKGAEAFF. CDR3 DNA sequence: TGTGCCAGCAGCCCCTTGGGGAAGGGCGCTGAAGCTTTCTTT. The full variable domain, with the rest looked up from reference TRBV3-1 and TRBJ1-1, is DTAVSQTPKYLVTQMGNDKSIKCEQNLGHDTMYWYKQDSKKFLKIMFSYNNKELIINETVPNRFSPKSPDKAHLNLHINSLELGDSAVYFCASSPLGKGAEAFFGQGTRLTVV.

The V call is TRBV20-1, the J call TRBJ1-5; TRBD1 matches at 7 bases. Germline assignment: CDR1 DFQATT and CDR2 SNEGSKA (reference sequence). V dropped 3 bases and J dropped 0; count of bases not matched to a gene: 5. The CDR3 sequence is 15 residues long. The CDR3 spells CSASPGQYSNQPQHF. For the CDR3, the DNA is TGCAGTGCTAGTCCGGGACAGTATAGCAATCAGCCCCAGCATTTT.

The gene calls are TRBV20-1 and TRBJ2-6; 8 bases map to TRBD1. The V gene end was trimmed by 6 bases and the J gene end by 4 bases; junction bases not matched to a gene: 5. This CDR3 has 14 residues. Germline V gene data show CDR1 as DFQATT and CDR2 as SNEGSKA (reference sequence). CDR3 residues: CSARTGSGANVLTF. CDR3 DNA sequence: TGCAGTGCCAGGACAGGGTCCGGGGCCAACGTCCTGACTTTC.

The chain carries TRBV20-1 and TRBJ1-2; D unclear. The CDR3 has 11 residues. The germline gives CDR1 DFQATT, CDR2 SNEGSKA (reference sequence). The V gene lost 1 base and the J gene lost 2 bases, with 2 bases spanning the gap. In DNA form, the CDR3 reads TGCAGTGCTAGAGCCAACTATGGCTACACCTTC. Protein: CSARANYGYTF.

The count of this clonotype is one. V gene TRBV20-1 combines with J gene TRBJ2-5, with a possible D match to TRBD1 (6 bases). V was trimmed by 5 bases and J by 5 bases, leaving 18 bases between them. This CDR3 contains 14 residues. Germline lookup yields CDR1 DFQATT and CDR2 SNEGSKA (reference sequence). The CDR3 here is CSAPELTGWETQYF. Written as DNA, the CDR3 is TGCAGTGCTCCCGAACTGACAGGTTGGGAGACCCAGTACTTC.

The sample holds a few counts of this clonotype. V usage is TRBV7-2 and J usage is TRBJ2-7; D gene unclear. CDR3 length: 13 residues. V shed 4 bases and J shed 0 bases, with 7 bases lying between them. Germline loops: CDR1 SGHTA, CDR2 FQGNSA. The DNA for the CDR3 is TGTGCCAGCAGCTCCTTTAGCTCCTACGAGCAGTACTTC. Residues: CASSSFSSYEQYF.

In its sample, this clonotype was seen a few times. In DNA, the CDR3 is TGTGCCAGCAGCTTAACGGCCTGGAATTCACCCCTCCACTTT. It specifies CASSLTAWNSPLHF. The V gene is TRBV7-8, the J gene TRBJ1-6; no definite D call. Germline assignment: CDR1 SGHVS and CDR2 FQNEAQ. V was cut by 2 bases and J by 7 bases, with 9 bases left in between. The CDR3 spans 14 residues.

J is TRBJ2-7 and V is TRBV7-2; D call uncertain. Trimming shortened V by 3 bases and J by 4 bases, and 16 bases separated the two germline ends. Germline values: CDR1 SGHTA, CDR2 FQGNSA. The CDR3 is 15 residues long. The CDR3 DNA follows: TGTGCCAGCAGCTTGAGCAGAAATAGGGTTTACGAGCAGTACTTC. Protein sequence: CASSLSRNRVYEQYF.

V gene TRBV28 combines with J gene TRBJ2-3; TRBD1 agrees at 8 bases. The V segment lost 5 bases and the J segment 4 bases; nucleotides outside the gene matches: 11. The CDR3 runs to 16 residues. The germline CDR1 and CDR2 sequences are MDHEN and SYDVKM. CDR3 nucleotides: TGTGCCAGCAGTGCGTCACAGGGGGTGTGGGCAGATACGCAGTATTTT. As protein: CASSASQGVWADTQYF.

This clonotype was recorded many times. The chain is built from TRBV7-2 and TRBJ2-1; no definite D call. The CDR3 has 16 residues. V was shortened by 4 bases and J by 0 bases, with 13 bases between the two germline ends. CDR1 is SGHTA and CDR2 is FQGNSA in the germline V gene. CDR3 coding DNA: TGTGCCAGCAGCTATTCGGTGGGCCACTCCTACAATGAGCAGTTCTTC. As protein: CASSYSVGHSYNEQFF.

Ten or more counts support this clonotype. The V call is TRBV7-8, the J call TRBJ2-1, with 8 bases matching TRBD1. V trimming: 4 bases; J trimming: 6 bases; junction bases outside the gene matches: 2. This CDR3 has 13 residues. The V gene's germline CDR1 is SGHVS and CDR2 FQNEAQ. The CDR3 here is CASSSDRGNEQFF. The CDR3 DNA follows: TGTGCCAGCAGCTCCGACAGGGGCAATGAGCAGTTCTTC.

The sample holds one count of this clonotype. The chain has TRBV7-2 and TRBJ1-2; 8 positions match TRBD1. Germline trimming cut 1 base from V and 2 bases from J; bases unmatched to any gene: 3. The CDR3 has 15 amino acids. Germline CDR1 reads SGHTA; CDR2 reads FQGNSA. CDR3 amino acids: CASSLVDRVNYGYTF. The CDR3 coding sequence is TGTGCCAGCAGCTTAGTGGACAGGGTAAACTATGGCTACACCTTC.

Only a few counts were recorded for this clonotype. The chain couples TRBV6-1 to TRBJ1-3; 7 nucleotides agree with TRBD1. V gave up 5 bases and J gave up 6 bases; unmatched junction bases: 7. The germline gives CDR1 MNHNS, CDR2 SASEGT. The CDR3 covers 14 residues. CDR3 region: CASSKLQGLNTIYF. The DNA for the CDR3 is TGTGCCAGCAGTAAACTACAGGGGCTAAACACCATATATTTT.

In its sample, this clonotype was seen a few times. The chain has TRBV7-6 and TRBJ2-7, with 10 positions matching TRBD2. The CDR3 is made up of 17 amino acids. CDR1 and CDR2 (germline): SGHVS, FNYEAQ. Trimming took 1 base from V and 3 from J; bases not matched to a gene: 9. CDR3 coding DNA: TGTGCCAGCAGCTTAGAACGCGTGGGACTAGCGTTCTACGAGCAGTACTTC. Protein: CASSLERVGLAFYEQYF.

The chain employs TRBV10-3 and TRBJ2-3; 8 nucleotides agree with TRBD1. Trimming removed 11 bases from V and 4 bases from J; junction bases left unmatched: 11. This CDR3 region has 14 residues. Germline CDR1 reads ENHRY; CDR2 reads SYGVKD. The CDR3 coding sequence is TGTGCCTCCACAAGACAGGGGATGTCAGATACGCAGTATTTT. It yields the protein CASTRQGMSDTQYF.

This clonotype was recorded at least ten times. The rearrangement links TRBV7-2 to TRBJ1-4, with D hard to call. CDR3 length: 13 amino acids. Trimming took off 5 bases at V and 8 bases at J, with 12 bases between the two ends. Germline V gives CDR1 SGHTA, CDR2 FQGNSA. The CDR3 region is CASSPQLGEKLFF. The CDR3 bases are TGTGCCAGCAGCCCCCAGTTGGGGGAAAAACTGTTTTTT.

The rearrangement links TRBV20-1 to TRBJ2-5; D is unresolved. Germline CDR1 is DFQATT and CDR2 is SNEGSKA (reference sequence). CDR3 length equals 15 residues. V lost 6 bases to trimming and J lost 0 bases, with 17 bases between them. CDR3 DNA: TGCAGTGCCCCTGATCGTGGTCAGAACCAAGAGACCCAGTACTTC. Its protein product is CSAPDRGQNQETQYF.

J is TRBJ1-2 and V is TRBV27; the match to TRBD1 covers 7 bases. This CDR3 contains 13 residues. V lost 4 bases, J lost 6 bases, and 5 bases stayed unmatched. The germline V gene has CDR1 MNHEY and CDR2 SMNVEV (reference sequence). CDR3 coding DNA: TGTGCCAGCAGTTACAGGGGTTTTAATGGCTACACCTTC. Residues: CASSYRGFNGYTF.

This clonotype was counted a few times. The chain carries TRBV6-2 or TRBV6-3 and TRBJ2-7; D is unresolved. With 6 bases removed from V and 7 bases from J, the gap between germline ends came to 19 bases. In germline, CDR1 is MNHEY, CDR2 SVGEGT. This CDR3 spans 14 amino acids. DNA of the CDR3: TGTGCCAGCAGACGCCTGGGCACCCGCACGGAGCAGTACTTC. Amino acids: CASRRLGTRTEQYF.